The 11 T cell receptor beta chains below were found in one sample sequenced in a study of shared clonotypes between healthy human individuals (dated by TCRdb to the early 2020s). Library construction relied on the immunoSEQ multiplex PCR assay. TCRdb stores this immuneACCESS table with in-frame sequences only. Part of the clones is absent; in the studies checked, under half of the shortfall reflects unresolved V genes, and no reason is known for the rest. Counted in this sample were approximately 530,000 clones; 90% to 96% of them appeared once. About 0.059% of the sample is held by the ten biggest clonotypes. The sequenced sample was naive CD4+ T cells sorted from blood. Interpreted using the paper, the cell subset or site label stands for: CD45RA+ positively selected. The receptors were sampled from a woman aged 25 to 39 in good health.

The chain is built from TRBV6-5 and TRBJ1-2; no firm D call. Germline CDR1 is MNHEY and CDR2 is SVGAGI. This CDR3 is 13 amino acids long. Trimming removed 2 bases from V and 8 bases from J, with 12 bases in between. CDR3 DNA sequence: TGTGCCAGCAGTTACGAAGGGATGGAGGGCTACACCTTC. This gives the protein CASSYEGMEGYTF.

CDR3 loop: CASSLDFGSPTDTQYF. CDR3 DNA: TGTGCCAGCAGCTTGGATTTCGGGAGCCCCACAGATACGCAGTATTTT. This chain connects TRBV5-6 to TRBJ2-3; D may be TRBD2 (6 bases). Looked up from germline, CDR1 is SGHDT and CDR2 is YYEEEE. This CDR3 comprises 16 residues. V gave up 0 bases and J gave up 2 bases, with 13 bases separating them.

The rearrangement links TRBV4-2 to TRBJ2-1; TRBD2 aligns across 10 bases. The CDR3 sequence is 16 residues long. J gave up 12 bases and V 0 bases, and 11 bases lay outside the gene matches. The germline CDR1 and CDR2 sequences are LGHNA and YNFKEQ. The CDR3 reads CASSQDGSGRAVGQFF. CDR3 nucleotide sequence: TGTGCCAGCAGCCAAGACGGAAGCGGGAGGGCCGTAGGGCAGTTCTTC.

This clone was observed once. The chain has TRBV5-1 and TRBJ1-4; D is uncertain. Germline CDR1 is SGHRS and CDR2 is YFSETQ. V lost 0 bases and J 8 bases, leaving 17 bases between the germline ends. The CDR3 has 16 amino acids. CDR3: CASSLGGSIESEKLFF. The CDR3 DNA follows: TGCGCCAGCAGCTTGGGCGGGTCGATCGAATCCGAAAAACTGTTTTTT.

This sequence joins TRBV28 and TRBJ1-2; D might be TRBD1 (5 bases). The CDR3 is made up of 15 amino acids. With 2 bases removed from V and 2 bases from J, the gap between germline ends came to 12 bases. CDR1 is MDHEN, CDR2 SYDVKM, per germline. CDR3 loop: CASSLGGDGNYGYTF. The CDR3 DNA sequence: TGTGCCAGCAGTTTAGGGGGGGATGGAAACTATGGCTACACCTTC.

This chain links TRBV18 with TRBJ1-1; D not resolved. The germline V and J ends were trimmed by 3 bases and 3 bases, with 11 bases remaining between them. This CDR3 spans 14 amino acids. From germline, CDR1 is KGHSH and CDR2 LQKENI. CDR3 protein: CASSPQDTDTEAFF. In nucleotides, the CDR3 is TGTGCCAGCTCACCCCAAGATACGGACACTGAAGCTTTCTTT.

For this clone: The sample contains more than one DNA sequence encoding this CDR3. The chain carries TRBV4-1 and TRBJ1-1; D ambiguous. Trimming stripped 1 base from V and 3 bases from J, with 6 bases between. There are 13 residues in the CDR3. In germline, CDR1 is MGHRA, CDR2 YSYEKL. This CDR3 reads CASSQGRDTEAFF. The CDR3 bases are TGCGCCAGCAGCCAAGGGAGGGACACTGAAGCTTTCTTT.

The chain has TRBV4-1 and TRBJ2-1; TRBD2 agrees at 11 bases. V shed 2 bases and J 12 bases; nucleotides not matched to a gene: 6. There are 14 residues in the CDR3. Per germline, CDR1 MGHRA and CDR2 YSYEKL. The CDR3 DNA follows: TGCGCCAGCAGCCAAACGGGACTAGCGGAAACGCAGTTCTTC. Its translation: CASSQTGLAETQFF.

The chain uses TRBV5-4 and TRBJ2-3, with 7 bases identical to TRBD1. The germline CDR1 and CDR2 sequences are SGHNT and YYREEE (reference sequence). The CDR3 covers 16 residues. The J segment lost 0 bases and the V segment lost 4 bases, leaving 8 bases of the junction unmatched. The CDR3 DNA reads TGTGCCAGCAGCAACAGACGGGACAGTAGCACAGATACGCAGTATTTT. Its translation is CASSNRRDSSTDTQYF.

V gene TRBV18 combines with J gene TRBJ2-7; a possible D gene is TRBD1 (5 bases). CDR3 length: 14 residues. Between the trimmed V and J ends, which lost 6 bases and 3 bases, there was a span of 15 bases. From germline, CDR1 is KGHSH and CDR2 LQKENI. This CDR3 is CASSQQGEIYEQYF. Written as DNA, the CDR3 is TGTGCCAGCTCCCAACAAGGGGAAATCTACGAGCAGTACTTC. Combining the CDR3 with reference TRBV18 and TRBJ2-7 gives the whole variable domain NAGVMQNPRHLVRRRGQEARLRCSPMKGHSHVYWYRQLPEEGLKFMVYLQKENIIDESGMPKERFSAEFPKEGPSILRIQQVVRGDSAAYFCASSQQGEIYEQYFGPGTRLTVT.

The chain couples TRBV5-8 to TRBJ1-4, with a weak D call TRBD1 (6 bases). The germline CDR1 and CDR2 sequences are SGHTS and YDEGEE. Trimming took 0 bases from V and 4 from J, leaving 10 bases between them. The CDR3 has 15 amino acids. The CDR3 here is CASSLEGGFNEKLFF. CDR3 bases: TGTGCCAGCAGCTTGGAGGGGGGATTTAATGAAAAACTGTTTTTT.